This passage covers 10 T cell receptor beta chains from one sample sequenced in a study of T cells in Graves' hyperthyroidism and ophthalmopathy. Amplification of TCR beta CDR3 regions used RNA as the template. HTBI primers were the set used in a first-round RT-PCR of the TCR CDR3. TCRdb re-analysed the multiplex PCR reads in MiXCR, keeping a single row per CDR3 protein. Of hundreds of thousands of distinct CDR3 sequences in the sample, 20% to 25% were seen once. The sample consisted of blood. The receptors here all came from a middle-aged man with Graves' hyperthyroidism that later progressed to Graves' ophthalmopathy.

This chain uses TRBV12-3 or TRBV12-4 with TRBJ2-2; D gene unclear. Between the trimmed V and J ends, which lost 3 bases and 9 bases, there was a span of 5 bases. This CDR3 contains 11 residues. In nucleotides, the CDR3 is TGTGCCAGCAGTTTCACGAGGGAGCTGTTTTTT. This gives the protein CASSFTRELFF.

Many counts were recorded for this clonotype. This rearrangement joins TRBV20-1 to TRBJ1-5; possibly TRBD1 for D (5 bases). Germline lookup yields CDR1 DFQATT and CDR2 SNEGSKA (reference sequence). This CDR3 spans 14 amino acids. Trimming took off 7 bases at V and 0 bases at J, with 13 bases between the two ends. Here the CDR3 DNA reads TGCAGTGTGACGGACACCAGTAGCAATCAGCCCCAGCATTTT. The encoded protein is CSVTDTSSNQPQHF.

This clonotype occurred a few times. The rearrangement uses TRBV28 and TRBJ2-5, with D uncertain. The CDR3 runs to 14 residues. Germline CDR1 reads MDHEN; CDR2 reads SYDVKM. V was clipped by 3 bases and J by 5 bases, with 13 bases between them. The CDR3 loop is CASSFVAPRETQYF. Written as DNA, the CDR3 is TGTGCCAGCAGTTTTGTCGCCCCCCGGGAGACCCAGTACTTC.

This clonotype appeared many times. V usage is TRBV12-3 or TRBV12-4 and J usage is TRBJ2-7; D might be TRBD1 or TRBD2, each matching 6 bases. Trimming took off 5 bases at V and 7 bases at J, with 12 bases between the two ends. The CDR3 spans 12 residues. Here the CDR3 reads CASSTGAGEQYF. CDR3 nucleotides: TGTGCCAGCAGTACGGGGGCGGGAGAGCAGTACTTC.

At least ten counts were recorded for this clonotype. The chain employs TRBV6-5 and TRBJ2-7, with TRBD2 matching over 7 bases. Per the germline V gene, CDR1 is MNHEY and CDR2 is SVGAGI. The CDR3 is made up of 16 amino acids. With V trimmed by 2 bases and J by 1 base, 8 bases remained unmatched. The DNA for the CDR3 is TGTGCCAGCAGTTACCGGAGGGGAGGGAAGTCCTACGAGCAGTACTTC. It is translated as CASSYRRGGKSYEQYF.

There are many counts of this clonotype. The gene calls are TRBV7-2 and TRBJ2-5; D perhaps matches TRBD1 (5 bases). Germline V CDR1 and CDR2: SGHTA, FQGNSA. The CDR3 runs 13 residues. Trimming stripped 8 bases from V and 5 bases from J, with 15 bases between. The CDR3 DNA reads TGTGCCAGCCAAAGGGGATTTGGGGAGACCCAGTACTTC. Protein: CASQRGFGETQYF.

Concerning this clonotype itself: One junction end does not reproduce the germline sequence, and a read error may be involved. The CDR3 loop is CATSDSDRGEEVAFF. In DNA, the CDR3 is TGTGCCACCAGTGACTCCGACAGGGGGGAGGAGGTAGCTTTCTTT. V gene TRBV12-3 or TRBV12-4 combines with J gene TRBJ1-1, with 9 positions matching TRBD1. CDR3 length equals 15 residues.

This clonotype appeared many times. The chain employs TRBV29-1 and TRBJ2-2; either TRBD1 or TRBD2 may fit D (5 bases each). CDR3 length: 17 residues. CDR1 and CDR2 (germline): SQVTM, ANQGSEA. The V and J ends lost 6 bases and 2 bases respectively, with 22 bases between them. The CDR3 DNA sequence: TGCAGCGTAACGGGCGCCGCAGGGACCCCTAACACCGGGGAGCTGTTTTTT. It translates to CSVTGAAGTPNTGELFF.

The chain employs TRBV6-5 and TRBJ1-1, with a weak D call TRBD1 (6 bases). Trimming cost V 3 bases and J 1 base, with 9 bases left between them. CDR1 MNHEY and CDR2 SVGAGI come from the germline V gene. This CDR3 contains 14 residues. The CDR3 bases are TGTGCCAGCAGTTATAACAGGGCGAACACTGAAGCTTTCTTT. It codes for CASSYNRANTEAFF.

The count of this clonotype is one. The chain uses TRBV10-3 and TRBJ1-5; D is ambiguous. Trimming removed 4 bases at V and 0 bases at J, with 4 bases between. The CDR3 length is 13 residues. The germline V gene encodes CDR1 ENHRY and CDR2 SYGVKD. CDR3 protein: CAISASSNQPQHF. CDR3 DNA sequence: TGTGCCATCAGTGCGAGTAGCAATCAGCCCCAGCATTTT.